Below are 24 T cell receptor beta chains sequenced from a single sample in a study of blood T cell repertoires in COVID-19. Produced via immunoSEQ multiplex PCR; TCRdb's table is partial and in-frame only. The repertoire consists of a few hundred thousand clones, with about 88% occurring once and the leading ten covering roughly 4%. The source material was peripheral blood. Receptors originate from a man in his sixties who had recovered from COVID-19.

CDR3 nucleotide sequence: TGTGCCAGCAGTTTAGAGTCGGACAGGATCTACGAGCAGTACTTC. Amino acids: CASSLESDRIYEQYF. The V gene is TRBV27, the J gene TRBJ2-7; 7 nucleotides agree with TRBD1. The junction had 7 bases not matched to a gene; V was cut back by 2 bases and J by 3 bases. Germline V gene lookup returns CDR1 MNHEY and CDR2 SMNVEV (reference sequence). This CDR3 has 15 amino acids.

This chain joins TRBV5-6 and TRBJ1-4; TRBD1 agrees at 7 bases. CDR1 is SGHDT and CDR2 is YYEEEE in the germline V gene. The CDR3 spans 17 residues. The V segment lost 4 bases and the J segment 0 bases; nucleotides outside the gene matches: 9. The CDR3: CASSRTGFTATNEKLFF. CDR3 DNA: TGTGCCAGCAGCCGGACAGGCTTCACTGCAACTAATGAAAAACTGTTTTTT.

This chain connects TRBV20-1 to TRBJ1-2, with TRBD1 as a possible D gene (6 bases). Deletions cut 3 bases from V and 8 bases from J, with 19 bases between. The CDR3 is 14 amino acids. Per the germline V gene, CDR1 is DFQATT and CDR2 is SNEGSKA (reference sequence). In DNA form, the CDR3 reads TGCAGTGCTAGTTTTTCGGTACAGGGAGCCGGCTACACCTTC. Protein: CSASFSVQGAGYTF.

The chain employs TRBV30 and TRBJ1-5, with 7 bases identical to TRBD1. The CDR3 is made up of 13 amino acids. Germline V gene data show CDR1 as GTSNPN and CDR2 as SVGIG (reference sequence). V was clipped by 1 base and J by 5 bases; unmatched bases: 2. The CDR3 coding sequence is TGTGCCTGGAGTGGACAGGGCGATCAGCCCCAGCATTTT. Translating gives CAWSGQGDQPQHF.

The chain recombines TRBV30 with TRBJ1-6; D perhaps matches TRBD1 (5 bases). CDR1 and CDR2 (germline): GTSNPN, SVGIG (reference sequence). The CDR3 spans 11 residues. Trimming took off 8 bases at V and 7 bases at J, with 9 bases between the two ends. For the CDR3, the DNA is TGTGCCATGGAGGGGAATTCACCCCTCCACTTT. Translated: CAMEGNSPLHF.

The V call is TRBV6-5, the J call TRBJ1-2; 7 positions match TRBD1. The CDR3 is made up of 14 amino acids. After removal of 11 bases from V and 5 bases from J, the junction contained 14 bases not matched to a gene. Germline values: CDR1 MNHEY, CDR2 SVGAGI. The CDR3 loop is CAGLTARDRYGYTF. DNA of the CDR3: TGTGCCGGCCTAACCGCTAGGGACAGATATGGCTACACCTTC.

V and J are TRBV6-5 and TRBJ2-2, with TRBD2 matching 9 bases. V lost 4 bases to trimming and J lost 4 bases; unmatched junction nucleotides: 7. Germline values: CDR1 MNHEY, CDR2 SVGAGI. CDR3 length: 16 amino acids. The CDR3 spells CASSSQRGAGTGELFF. The CDR3 region has the DNA TGTGCCAGCAGTTCTCAGCGGGGGGCTGGCACCGGGGAGCTGTTTTTT.

This clone came up once. The CDR3 region is CASSFEGVEAFF. CDR3 nucleotides: TGTGCCAGCAGCTTTGAAGGGGTAGAAGCTTTCTTT. This chain uses TRBV7-8 with TRBJ1-1; maybe TRBD1 (5 bases). Germline assignment: CDR1 SGHVS and CDR2 FQNEAQ. This CDR3 comprises 12 residues. Deletions cut 3 bases from V and 8 bases from J, with 10 bases between.

The chain carries TRBV7-2 and TRBJ1-6; D not certain. Germline loops: CDR1 SGHTA, CDR2 FQGNSA. This CDR3 has 15 residues. Deletions cut 2 bases from V and 10 bases from J, with 15 bases between. DNA for the CDR3: TGTGCCAGCAGCTTAATGGTACAGATGTCATCACCCCTCCACTTT. It translates to CASSLMVQMSSPLHF.

The chain recombines TRBV19 with TRBJ1-4; TRBD1 is a possible D gene (6 bases). The CDR3 has 15 residues. V shed 7 bases and J shed 5 bases, with 17 bases lying between them. Germline CDR1 and CDR2: LNHDA and SQIVND (reference sequence). This chain's CDR3 is CASTRVQGLNEKLFF. The CDR3 nucleotides are TGTGCCAGTACAAGAGTACAGGGCCTAAATGAAAAACTGTTTTTT.

The V gene is TRBV5-5, the J gene TRBJ2-5; 8 nucleotides align to TRBD2. CDR1 SGHKS and CDR2 YYEKEE come from the germline V gene (reference sequence). With V trimmed by 6 bases and J by 5 bases, 9 bases remained unmatched. This CDR3 has 14 residues. CDR3 coding DNA: TGTGCCAGCACCCGGGGGGGGAGAATGGAGACCCAGTACTTC. It specifies CASTRGGRMETQYF.

V gene TRBV6-5 combines with J gene TRBJ2-3, with 8 nucleotides matching TRBD2. Trimming cost V 4 bases and J 1 base; bases outside gene matches: 4. This CDR3 region has 15 residues. The V gene's germline CDR1 is MNHEY and CDR2 SVGAGI. Written as DNA, the CDR3 is TGTGCCAGCAGTTGGGGGCGGGGGGGCACAGATACGCAGTATTTT. Its translation: CASSWGRGGTDTQYF.

V usage is TRBV19 and J usage is TRBJ1-2; D may be TRBD1 (5 bases). Trimming shortened V by 3 bases and J by 2 bases, and 13 bases separated the two germline ends. The CDR3 covers 15 residues. CDR1 is LNHDA, CDR2 SQIVND, per germline (reference sequence). CDR3 sequence reads: CASSIQGQTNYGYTF. In DNA form, the CDR3 reads TGTGCCAGTAGTATTCAGGGCCAAACGAACTATGGCTACACCTTC.

The rearrangement links TRBV10-3 to TRBJ2-3, with 8 bases fitting TRBD2. CDR1 is ENHRY and CDR2 is SYGVKD in the germline V gene. V gave up 4 bases and J gave up 2 bases; unmatched junction bases: 11. The CDR3 covers 17 residues. DNA for the CDR3: TGTGCCATCAGTGGGTCTGGGGGCGGGGGGTTCACAGATACGCAGTATTTT. Amino acids: CAISGSGGGGFTDTQYF.

The V gene is TRBV13, the J gene TRBJ2-2; a possible D gene is TRBD1 (7 bases). V shed 5 bases and J shed 3 bases, with 22 bases lying between them. This CDR3 comprises 18 residues. Per germline, CDR1 PRHDT and CDR2 FYEKMQ (reference sequence). The CDR3 DNA follows: TGTGCCAGCAGCCGACTAGGGGACAGTTGGGGGGACACCGGGGAGCTGTTTTTT. Protein product: CASSRLGDSWGDTGELFF.

In this sample, this clone turned up once. The V call is TRBV7-9, the J call TRBJ2-3, with D tentatively TRBD2 (5 bases). Per the germline V gene, CDR1 is SEHNR and CDR2 is FQNEAQ (reference sequence). Trimming pared 3 bases from V and 6 bases from J, leaving 13 bases between. The CDR3 runs to 14 residues. CDR3 region: CASSFGGVRDTQYF. As DNA, the CDR3 is TGTGCCAGCAGCTTTGGAGGAGTTCGTGATACGCAGTATTTT.

The CDR3 DNA sequence: TGTGCCAGCAGCGCGACAGGGCAAAATCAGCCCCAGCATTTT. Encoded protein: CASSATGQNQPQHF. The chain couples TRBV9 to TRBJ1-5; 7 bases align to TRBD1. Germline trimming cut 3 bases from V and 4 bases from J; bases unmatched to any gene: 4. CDR3 size: 14 residues. Per the germline V gene, CDR1 is SGDLS and CDR2 is YYNGEE.

CDR3 DNA sequence: TGCGCCAGCATCCCCGGGGGAGGGTTCGAGACCCAGTACTTC. It is translated as CASIPGGGFETQYF. The chain couples TRBV5-1 to TRBJ2-5; 7 bases align to TRBD2. J was trimmed by 5 bases and V by 6 bases; bases with no gene match: 10. Germline CDR1 SGHRS, CDR2 YFSETQ. CDR3 size: 14 residues. Based on the CDR3 plus reference TRBV5-1 and TRBJ2-5, the full variable domain is KAGVTQTPRYLIKTRGQQVTLSCSPISGHRSVSWYQQTPGQGLQFLFEYFSETQRNKGNFPGRFSGRQFSNSRSEMNVSTLELGDSALYLCASIPGGGFETQYFGPGTRLLVL.

This chain links TRBV27 with TRBJ1-1; no reliable D call. From germline, CDR1 is MNHEY and CDR2 SMNVEV (reference sequence). CDR3 length: 13 residues. Trimming shortened V by 5 bases and J by 4 bases, and 11 bases separated the two germline ends. CDR3: CASSPRHVTEAFF. CDR3 DNA: TGTGCCAGCAGTCCAAGACATGTCACTGAAGCTTTCTTT.

This clone was seen only once. The chain recombines TRBV18 with TRBJ2-1; D might be TRBD2 (6 bases). V lost 1 base, J lost 8 bases, and 12 bases lay in between. There are 14 residues in the CDR3. From germline, CDR1 is KGHSH and CDR2 LQKENI. Written as DNA, the CDR3 is TGTGCCAGCTCACCACTAGGAGGGGTCGATGAGCAGTTCTTC. This translates into CASSPLGGVDEQFF.

The rearrangement joins TRBV5-1 to TRBJ2-7, with 7 bases identical to TRBD1. The J segment lost 0 bases and the V segment lost 1 base, leaving 7 bases of the junction unmatched. Germline V lookup: CDR1 SGHRS, CDR2 YFSETQ. The CDR3 length is 16 residues. CDR3 sequence reads: CASSLIQGSNSYEQYF. The DNA for the CDR3 is TGCGCCAGCAGCTTGATACAGGGGTCGAACTCCTACGAGCAGTACTTC.

This clone was recorded once. V is TRBV6-1 and J is TRBJ1-2, with a tentative D call TRBD1 (5 bases). The V gene lost 2 bases and the J gene lost 4 bases, with 14 bases spanning the gap. This CDR3 contains 15 residues. Germline CDR1 is MNHNS and CDR2 is SASEGT. CDR3 in DNA: TGTGCCAGCAGTGAAAGGGTAGGGGAAAGCTATGGCTACACCTTC. This gives the protein CASSERVGESYGYTF.

A word on this clone: The junction shows a germline mismatch at one end, possibly a read error. Other nucleotide sequences in the sample specify the same CDR3. This chain links TRBV6-5 with TRBJ2-7; TRBD1 matches at 7 bases. CDR3 length: 14 residues. CDR1 is MNHEY, CDR2 SVGAGI, per germline. CDR3 sequence: CASSYLRQGHEQYF. The CDR3 region has the DNA TGTGCCAGCAGCTACTTACGACAGGGCCACGAGCAGTACTTC.

The chain employs TRBV6-5 and TRBJ2-5, with 9 bases that match TRBD1. CDR3 size: 13 residues. CDR1 is MNHEY and CDR2 is SVGAGI in the germline V gene. J was trimmed by 5 bases and V by 8 bases; bases with no gene match: 6. CDR3 nucleotides: TGTGCCAGCTCCCGGGACAGGGCTGAGACCCAGTACTTC. It codes for CASSRDRAETQYF.